This T cell receptor (beta chain) was sequenced for a study of patients and donors after allogeneic stem cell transplantation. V gave up 5 bases and J gave up 1 base, with 11 bases separating them. CDR1 and CDR2 (germline): LNHNV, YYDKDF (reference sequence). The CDR3 spans 14 residues. This clonotype turned up a few times. From the RT-PCR reads, TCRdb called clonotypes with MiXCR, one entry per CDR3 protein. This table has around 240,000 distinct CDR3 sequences, about 14% appearing once. The receptor's source is a human donor who was either an allogeneic HSCT recipient or a stem cell or donor lymphocyte infusion donor (not recorded which). It is not recorded whose cells these are; they may come from a transplant donor. Sequences were obtained from blood, either unsorted or a sorted T cell fraction (not recorded which). The V call is TRBV15, the J call TRBJ1-1, with a possible D match to TRBD1 (5 bases). The CDR3 loop reads CATSAGRGNTEAFF. CDR3 nucleotide sequence: TGTGCCACCAGCGCGGGGCGGGGGAACACTGAAGCTTTCTTT.